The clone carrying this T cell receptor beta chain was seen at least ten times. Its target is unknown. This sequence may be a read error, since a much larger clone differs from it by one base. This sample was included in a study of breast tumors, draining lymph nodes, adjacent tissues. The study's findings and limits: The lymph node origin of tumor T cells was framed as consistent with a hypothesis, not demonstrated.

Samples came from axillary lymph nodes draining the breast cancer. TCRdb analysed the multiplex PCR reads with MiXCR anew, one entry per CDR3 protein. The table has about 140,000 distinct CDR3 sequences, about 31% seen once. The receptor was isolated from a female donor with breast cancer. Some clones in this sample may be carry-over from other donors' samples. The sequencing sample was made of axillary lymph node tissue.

The CDR3 region has the DNA TGTGCCAGCAGTCAAGTAGGACTACCCTACGAGCAGTACGTC. Translation: CASSQVGLPYEQYV. This chain links TRBV6-1 with TRBJ2-7; a weak D match, TRBD2 (6 bases). The ends were cut back, 5 bases at V and 2 bases at J, with 13 bases in the middle. Germline CDR1 and CDR2: MNHNS and SASEGT. CDR3 size: 14 residues.